The 29 T cell receptor beta chains given below trace back to one sample, sequenced in a study of radiotherapy plus CTLA-4 blockade in lung cancer (dated by TCRdb to 2016 to 2019). Library prep was done by the immunoSEQ multiplex PCR assay. Imported from immuneACCESS, the table was reduced by TCRdb to in-frame sequences with V and J called. These copies leave out some clones; in studies compared against another copy, an unresolved V gene accounts for under half, and the cause of the remainder is not known. The sample table contains over 80,000 clones; only one count was recorded for around nine tenths of them. Around 15% of the sample is held by the ten biggest clonotypes. The material sequenced was peripheral blood, taken from a patient treated with radiotherapy plus ipilimumab. The receptors come from a human donor with non-small cell lung cancer that progressed on radiotherapy plus ipilimumab.

This clone was found once. V usage is TRBV11-3 and J usage is TRBJ1-4; 8 nucleotides agree with TRBD1. The CDR3 consists of 13 residues. CDR1 and CDR2 from the germline V gene are SGHNT and YENEEA. Trimming removed 7 bases from V and 10 bases from J; junction bases left unmatched: 8. The CDR3 bases are TGTGCCAGCACCGTTTCAGGGGGCGTAAAACTGTTTTTT. It codes for CASTVSGGVKLFF.

J is TRBJ1-2 and V is TRBV21-1; TRBD1 reflects the table's D call only, with no check against the DNA. TRBV21-1 is a pseudogene. The CDR3 has 16 amino acids. The CDR3 is CASSTTGTGPNYGYTF. The DNA for the CDR3 is TGTGCCAGCAGCACCACCGGGACAGGGCCTAACTATGGCTACACCTTC.

This clone was seen a single time. The V and J genes are TRBV4-3 and TRBJ1-1; D not certain. V was pared by 1 base and J by 0 bases, with 9 bases between. From germline, CDR1 is LGHNA and CDR2 YSLEER. The CDR3 runs to 15 residues. The DNA of the CDR3 is TGCGCCAGCAGCCAAGGGGCAGCAATGAACACTGAAGCTTTCTTT. Its translation: CASSQGAAMNTEAFF.

Turning to this clone: Its ends do not fully match the called genes, so a read error is possible. In DNA, the CDR3 is TGTGCCTGGAGCCCAATGGGGGACAGGGCTACCTTC. Protein sequence: CAWSPMGDRATF. The chain links TRBV30 to TRBJ2-7, with 9 positions matching TRBD1. CDR3 size: 12 residues. Per the germline V gene, CDR1 is GTSNPN and CDR2 is SVGIG (reference sequence).

This clone was counted between two and nine times. This chain joins TRBV18 and TRBJ1-4; unclear D gene. The germline V gene encodes CDR1 KGHSH and CDR2 LQKENI. The CDR3 loop spans 13 amino acids. Trimming cost V 6 bases and J 3 bases, with 8 bases left between them. CDR3 coding DNA: TGTGCCAGCTCCCGGGGAGCTAATGAAAAACTGTTTTTT. As protein: CASSRGANEKLFF.

The V call is TRBV5-1, the J call TRBJ2-7; D gene ambiguous. Germline CDR1 reads SGHRS; CDR2 reads YFSETQ. The CDR3 loop spans 14 amino acids. Trimming shortened V by 0 bases and J by 2 bases, and 9 bases separated the two germline ends. CDR3 region: CASSLEAGPYEQYF. In nucleotides, the CDR3 is TGCGCCAGCAGCTTGGAGGCAGGTCCCTACGAGCAGTACTTC.

The chain recombines TRBV27 with TRBJ1-2, with a tentative D call TRBD1 (5 bases). V lost 5 bases and J 8 bases, leaving 12 bases between the germline ends. CDR1 MNHEY and CDR2 SMNVEV come from the germline V gene (reference sequence). The CDR3 sequence is 12 residues long. The CDR3 nucleotides read TGTGCCAGCAGTAGGGGATCTAACGGCTACACCTTC. Residues: CASSRGSNGYTF.

J is TRBJ2-5 and V is TRBV15; TRBD2 matches 9 bases. This CDR3 spans 15 amino acids. The V gene end was trimmed by 0 bases and the J gene end by 4 bases; junction bases not matched to a gene: 3. Per the germline V gene, CDR1 is LNHNV and CDR2 is YYDKDF (reference sequence). In DNA, the CDR3 is TGTGCCACCAGCAGAGATAAACTAGCGGGAGAGACCCAGTACTTC. Translation gives CATSRDKLAGETQYF.

The V and J genes are TRBV9 and TRBJ2-5, with 9 bases fitting TRBD2. This CDR3 has 16 amino acids. Germline-derived CDR1 and CDR2 are SGDLS and YYNGEE. With V trimmed by 1 base and J by 0 bases, 4 bases remained unmatched. The CDR3 coding sequence is TGTGCCAGCAGCGTAAATAGCGGGGGCTACCAAGAGACCCAGTACTTC. This gives the protein CASSVNSGGYQETQYF.

The chain has TRBV27 and TRBJ2-1; 7 nucleotides match TRBD1. In germline, CDR1 is MNHEY, CDR2 SMNVEV (reference sequence). Trimming cost V 2 bases and J 6 bases; bases outside gene matches: 7. The CDR3 spans 15 residues. The CDR3 bases are TGTGCCAGCAGTTTAAGCCGCAGGGGGTTCAATGAGCAGTTCTTC. Encoded protein: CASSLSRRGFNEQFF.

The rearrangement links TRBV11-3 to TRBJ2-7; D perhaps matches TRBD1 (6 bases). V dropped 5 bases and J dropped 0 bases, with 11 bases sitting between them. CDR3 length equals 14 residues. CDR1 and CDR2 from the germline V gene are SGHNT and YENEEA. CDR3 in amino acids: CASSPRGTSYEQYF. CDR3 nucleotides: TGTGCCAGCAGCCCAAGGGGGACCTCCTACGAGCAGTACTTC.

The V and J genes are TRBV11-3 and TRBJ2-5; D is perhaps TRBD1 or TRBD2 (5 bases each). V was trimmed by 5 bases and J by 1 base, leaving 8 bases between them. CDR3 length: 13 residues. Looked up from germline, CDR1 is SGHNT and CDR2 is YENEEA. The CDR3: CASSRDPQETQYF. The CDR3 DNA follows: TGTGCCAGCAGCCGGGACCCCCAAGAGACCCAGTACTTC.

The chain couples TRBV4-1 to TRBJ2-5; D gene uncertain. Germline assignment: CDR1 MGHRA and CDR2 YSYEKL. This CDR3 region has 14 residues. The V and J ends lost 4 bases and 5 bases respectively, with 14 bases between them. CDR3 nucleotide sequence: TGCGCCAGCAGCCGAGAAGCTAATGGGGAGACCCAGTACTTC. It is translated as CASSREANGETQYF.

The chain uses TRBV10-3 and TRBJ2-5; 12 positions match TRBD2. Germline CDR1 is ENHRY and CDR2 is SYGVKD. This CDR3 region has 14 residues. V trimming: 11 bases; J trimming: 1 base; junction bases outside the gene matches: 5. Here the CDR3 DNA reads TGTGCCTCAACTAGCGGGAGGACCCAAGAGACCCAGTACTTC. Encoded protein: CASTSGRTQETQYF.

The chain couples TRBV2 to TRBJ2-1, with TRBD2 matching over 11 bases. CDR3 length equals 19 residues. Losses at the gene ends were 0 bases for V and 2 bases for J; bases not matched to a gene: 9. Germline CDR1 SNHLY, CDR2 FYNNEI. The CDR3 reads CASSEALAGGFITYNEQFF. The DNA for the CDR3 is TGTGCCAGCAGTGAAGCGCTAGCGGGGGGCTTTATCACCTACAATGAGCAGTTCTTC.

The V gene is TRBV6-5, the J gene TRBJ1-5, with TRBD1 as a possible D gene (6 bases). CDR3 length: 13 residues. V lost 9 bases and J 7 bases, leaving 16 bases between the germline ends. Germline CDR1 is MNHEY and CDR2 is SVGAGI. The chain's CDR3 is CASSTGGPQPQHF. The CDR3 DNA sequence: TGTGCCAGTAGCACCGGGGGGCCGCAGCCCCAGCATTTT.

The chain carries TRBV29-1 and TRBJ2-1, with 7 bases identical to TRBD1. The germline gives CDR1 SQVTM, CDR2 ANQGSEA. There are 13 residues in the CDR3. J gave up 6 bases and V 7 bases, and 9 bases lay outside the gene matches. In DNA form, the CDR3 reads TGCAGCGGGGAACAGGGGTATGTCAATGAGCAGTTCTTC. Amino acids: CSGEQGYVNEQFF.

The genes are TRBV6-6 and TRBJ1-1, with D uncertain. Per germline, CDR1 MNHNY and CDR2 SVGAGI (reference sequence). This CDR3 is 15 amino acids long. V shed 2 bases and J shed 1 base, with 11 bases lying between them. The CDR3 sequence is CASSYNTLGNTEAFF. The CDR3 DNA reads TGTGCCAGCAGTTACAATACGTTGGGGAACACTGAAGCTTTCTTT.

V gene TRBV5-1 combines with J gene TRBJ2-7; 13 bases map to TRBD2. The CDR3 contains 15 residues. Germline V gene data show CDR1 as SGHRS and CDR2 as YFSETQ. V shed 4 bases, J shed 4 bases, and the junction held 5 bases outside the gene matches. CDR3: CASSGGTSGTYEQYF. As DNA, the CDR3 is TGCGCCAGCAGCGGGGGGACTAGCGGGACATACGAGCAGTACTTC.

V usage is TRBV7-9 and J usage is TRBJ1-2, with 8 positions matching TRBD1. Germline V gene sequence: CDR1 SEHNR, CDR2 FQNEAQ (reference sequence). The trim removed 5 bases at V and 1 base at J, leaving 12 bases unmatched. The CDR3 loop spans 17 amino acids. This CDR3 is CASSTAGQVPFNYGYTF. In nucleotides, the CDR3 is TGTGCCAGCAGCACCGCGGGACAGGTCCCCTTTAACTATGGCTACACCTTC.

The rearrangement uses TRBV6-1 and TRBJ1-3, with no clear D. This CDR3 comprises 14 residues. Germline V gene sequence: CDR1 MNHNS, CDR2 SASEGT. Deletions cut 2 bases from V and 4 bases from J, with 9 bases between. CDR3 sequence (DNA): TGTGCCAGCAGTGAACTATGGTCCGGAAACACCATATATTTT. Protein product: CASSELWSGNTIYF.

The genes are TRBV30 and TRBJ1-2; TRBD1 matches at 9 bases. The CDR3 consists of 13 residues. Trimming took 5 bases from V and 8 from J; bases not matched to a gene: 9. Germline V gives CDR1 GTSNPN, CDR2 SVGIG (reference sequence). Written as DNA, the CDR3 is TGTGCCTGGGTCCAAGGGACAGGGTTCGGCTACACCTTC. Translating gives CAWVQGTGFGYTF.

The rearrangement uses TRBV6-5 and TRBJ1-2, with 7 bases fitting TRBD1. CDR1 MNHEY and CDR2 SVGAGI come from the germline V gene. V trimming: 6 bases; J trimming: 4 bases; junction bases outside the gene matches: 8. The CDR3 sequence is 14 residues long. CDR3 sequence (DNA): TGTGCCAGCAGCCGAGGGACAGCTTTCTATGGCTACACCTTC. Translation: CASSRGTAFYGYTF.

The chain has TRBV9 and TRBJ2-7; D may be TRBD1 or TRBD2 (5 bases each). V lost 6 bases and J 1 base, leaving 14 bases between the germline ends. Germline values: CDR1 SGDLS, CDR2 YYNGEE. The length of the CDR3 is 14 residues. CDR3 DNA: TGTGCCAGCAACCGAGGGGCAGGGTCCTACGAGCAGTACTTC. It specifies CASNRGAGSYEQYF.

The CDR3 DNA follows: TGTGCCAGCAGGGGGACAGGGTGGCAAGAGACCCAGTACTTC. It specifies CASRGTGWQETQYF. The J gene is TRBJ2-5, the V gene TRBV6-1; 9 nucleotides match TRBD1. CDR3 length: 14 amino acids. Looked up from germline, CDR1 is MNHNS and CDR2 is SASEGT. Losses at the gene ends were 6 bases for V and 2 bases for J; bases not matched to a gene: 4.

This chain uses TRBV6-6 with TRBJ2-1; D gene ambiguous. In germline, CDR1 is MNHNY, CDR2 SVGAGI (reference sequence). The V end lost 5 bases, the J end lost 10 bases, and 12 bases lay between the germline ends. The CDR3 is 12 residues long. In DNA form, the CDR3 reads TGTGCCAGCAGTGGCAGCAGGAGAGAGCAGTTCTTC. Encoded protein: CASSGSRREQFF.

This chain joins TRBV6-1 and TRBJ2-6; the D is unclear. Germline V gene data show CDR1 as MNHNS and CDR2 as SASEGT. Deletions cut 9 bases from V and 0 bases from J, with 6 bases between. This CDR3 region has 13 residues. CDR3 protein: CASLFSGANVLTF. The CDR3 region has the DNA TGTGCCAGTTTATTCTCTGGGGCCAACGTCCTGACTTTC.

The chain joins TRBV25-1 to TRBJ1-3, with 8 bases lining up with TRBD1. The CDR3 loop spans 13 amino acids. Germline CDR1 reads MGHDK; CDR2 reads SYGVNS. The junction had 5 bases not matched to a gene; V was cut back by 4 bases and J by 9 bases. The CDR3 reads CASSGTGRGTIYF. The DNA for the CDR3 is TGTGCCAGCAGTGGGACAGGGAGAGGCACCATATATTTT.

The rearrangement uses TRBV6-5 and TRBJ1-1, with TRBD1 matching 7 bases. The V segment lost 2 bases and the J segment 5 bases; nucleotides outside the gene matches: 5. CDR1 is MNHEY and CDR2 is SVGAGI in the germline V gene. This CDR3 contains 14 residues. This chain's CDR3 is CASSYGGDRTEAFF. The CDR3 DNA reads TGTGCCAGCAGTTACGGGGGGGACAGAACTGAAGCTTTCTTT.